The clone carrying this TCR beta chain was seen a few times. Its antigen is still unknown. The source of the sample is a study of blood T cells in healthy people across ages. Study conclusions and caveats: Naive T cell percentage strongly correlated with TCR beta diversity.

It was with a sample-barcoded 5' primer and a J-beta primer mix that a second PCR of roughly 7 to 11 cycles was run. One entry per CDR3 protein results from TCRdb running MiXCR on the 5' RACE reads. This table has about 670,000 distinct CDR3 sequences, around 43% appearing once. The study isolated at least 6.5 million PBMCs from each sample. The germline CDR1 and CDR2 sequences are SGHTA and FQGNSA. The ends were cut back, 5 bases at V and 5 bases at J, with 15 bases in the middle. There are 14 residues in the CDR3. Material: blood. The TCR sequence derives from a man aged 80 or over in good health. The genes are TRBV7-2 and TRBJ1-1, with D possibly being TRBD1 (5 bases). The CDR3, as DNA: TGTGCCAGCAGCCCTCCGGGGGAAGGGACTGAAGCTTTCTTT. It codes for CASSPPGEGTEAFF.